A single sample gave rise to the 27 T cell receptor beta chains below, sequenced in a study of T cell changes during pregnancy in multiple sclerosis. Here immunoSEQ multiplex PCR was the method, and the copy in TCRdb shows in-frame clones only, minus some. The sample yields approximately 83,000 clones, about 94% seen once. This specimen consisted of peripheral blood, obtained in the third trimester of pregnancy. These receptors all come from a female donor with multiple sclerosis, enrolled in a pregnancy study.

The gene calls are TRBV14 and TRBJ2-1; TRBD2 agrees at 16 bases. CDR3 length: 19 residues. Trimming removed 0 bases from V and 5 bases from J; junction bases left unmatched: 7. Germline-derived CDR1 and CDR2 are SGHDN and FVKESK. The CDR3 is CASSQDQGTSGRANNEQFF. CDR3 nucleotide sequence: TGTGCCAGCAGCCAAGATCAGGGGACTAGCGGGAGGGCCAACAATGAGCAGTTCTTC. The full variable domain, completed using reference TRBV14 and TRBJ2-1, is EAGVTQFPSHSVIEKGQTVTLRCDPISGHDNLYWYRRVMGKEIKFLLHFVKESKQDESGMPNNRFLAERTGGTYSTLKVQPAELEDSGVYFCASSQDQGTSGRANNEQFFGPGTRLTVL.

The chain couples TRBV5-6 to TRBJ1-5; D is unclear. This CDR3 has 17 amino acids. The germline V gene encodes CDR1 SGHDT and CDR2 YYEEEE. Trimming shortened V by 2 bases and J by 6 bases, and 21 bases separated the two germline ends. This CDR3 is CASSLWQLVPNRQPQHF. For the CDR3, the DNA is TGTGCCAGCAGCTTATGGCAGTTGGTCCCAAACCGTCAGCCCCAGCATTTT.

The J gene is TRBJ2-4, the V gene TRBV7-8; 7 nucleotides match TRBD1. V shed 2 bases and J 9 bases; nucleotides not matched to a gene: 13. The CDR3 is 16 amino acids. Germline V gene lookup returns CDR1 SGHVS and CDR2 FQNEAQ. The CDR3 DNA reads TGTGCCAGCAGCTTAACCGGGGACAGAACTAATGGCATTCAGTACTTC. Translating gives CASSLTGDRTNGIQYF.

The CDR3 DNA reads as TGTGCCAGCGTGGAGGGGCGCAGCCTCTACGAGCAGTACTTC. Encoded protein: CASVEGRSLYEQYF. The rearrangement links TRBV28 to TRBJ2-7, with D possibly matching TRBD2 (6 bases). Looked up from germline, CDR1 is MDHEN and CDR2 is SYDVKM. The CDR3 runs 14 residues. Trimming removed 8 bases from V and 3 bases from J, with 17 bases in between.

V is TRBV27 and J is TRBJ1-1, with 7 bases fitting TRBD1. The CDR3 is 14 amino acids. Per germline, CDR1 MNHEY and CDR2 SMNVEV (reference sequence). J was trimmed by 0 bases and V by 6 bases; bases with no gene match: 4. The CDR3: CASRPTGLNTEAFF. The DNA for the CDR3 is TGTGCCAGCAGACCGACAGGGTTGAACACTGAAGCTTTCTTT.

The genes are TRBV10-3 and TRBJ2-7; 7 bases line up with TRBD1. Germline CDR1 is ENHRY and CDR2 is SYGVKD. Losses at the gene ends were 0 bases for V and 3 bases for J; bases not matched to a gene: 8. The CDR3 is 16 residues long. The CDR3 is CAISESAGAGGYEQYF. The CDR3 DNA reads as TGTGCCATCAGTGAGTCTGCTGGTGCAGGGGGCTACGAGCAGTACTTC.

The V and J genes are TRBV19 and TRBJ2-1; maybe TRBD2 (7 bases). V lost 8 bases, J lost 8 bases, and 31 bases lay in between. Looked up from germline, CDR1 is LNHDA and CDR2 is SQIVND (reference sequence). This CDR3 has 18 amino acids. This chain's CDR3 is CASYSGNSGGPGEDEQFF. In nucleotides, the CDR3 is TGTGCCAGTTACTCAGGGAACTCCGGGGGGCCGGGAGAGGATGAGCAGTTCTTC.

This chain joins TRBV6-5 and TRBJ1-5; perhaps TRBD1 as D (5 bases). Germline values: CDR1 MNHEY, CDR2 SVGAGI. This CDR3 comprises 15 residues. V was shortened by 6 bases and J by 0 bases, with 12 bases between the two germline ends. For the CDR3, the DNA is TGTGCCAGCAGAATCAGGGAATATAGCAATCAGCCCCAGCATTTT. Protein sequence: CASRIREYSNQPQHF.

The gene calls are TRBV27 and TRBJ2-3; D possibly corresponds to TRBD1 (6 bases). Germline V CDR1 and CDR2: MNHEY, SMNVEV (reference sequence). Trimming stripped 8 bases from V and 2 bases from J, with 14 bases between. The CDR3 totals 14 residues. CDR3 in DNA: TGTGCCAGCCAAAGGACAGCGAACACAGATACGCAGTATTTT. It is translated as CASQRTANTDTQYF.

The chain carries TRBV7-6 and TRBJ2-3; D remains unclear. V was cut by 5 bases and J by 1 base, with 10 bases left in between. Germline assignment: CDR1 SGHVS and CDR2 FNYEAQ. The CDR3 consists of 14 residues. CDR3: CASSPHQGTDTQYF. The CDR3 coding sequence is TGTGCCAGCAGCCCCCACCAGGGCACAGATACGCAGTATTTT.

V usage is TRBV30 and J usage is TRBJ2-7, with 11 bases aligning to TRBD1. Germline assignment: CDR1 GTSNPN and CDR2 SVGIG (reference sequence). V was pared by 2 bases and J by 4 bases, with 4 bases of the junction left unmatched. The CDR3 is 14 amino acids. This CDR3 reads CAWSRTGGIYEQYF. The DNA of the CDR3 is TGTGCCTGGAGTAGGACAGGGGGCATTTACGAGCAGTACTTC.

V usage is TRBV6-5 and J usage is TRBJ2-4; 8 nucleotides match TRBD1. From germline, CDR1 is MNHEY and CDR2 SVGAGI. The V gene end was trimmed by 3 bases and the J gene end by 3 bases; junction bases not matched to a gene: 4. The CDR3 is 15 residues long. CDR3 loop: CASSYQGADKNIQYF. The DNA for the CDR3 is TGTGCCAGCAGTTATCAGGGGGCGGACAAAAACATTCAGTACTTC.

The chain is built from TRBV30 and TRBJ1-1; a possible D gene is TRBD1 (6 bases). Trimming shortened V by 1 base and J by 11 bases, and 14 bases separated the two germline ends. CDR1 and CDR2 (germline): GTSNPN, SVGIG (reference sequence). The CDR3 is made up of 12 amino acids. This CDR3 reads CAWSDGGPVAFF. The DNA of the CDR3 is TGTGCCTGGAGTGACGGGGGGCCGGTTGCTTTCTTT.

The J gene is TRBJ1-1, the V gene TRBV2; possible D gene TRBD1, 6 bases. The germline V gene encodes CDR1 SNHLY and CDR2 FYNNEI. This CDR3 comprises 13 residues. Trimming removed 9 bases from V and 1 base from J, with 12 bases in between. The CDR3 spells CASTGRWNTEAFF. CDR3 nucleotide sequence: TGTGCCAGTACAGGGAGATGGAACACTGAAGCTTTCTTT.

This clone has more than one count but fewer than ten. V usage is TRBV7-8 and J usage is TRBJ2-5; weak D call: TRBD2 (5 bases). CDR3 size: 15 residues. The germline V gene has CDR1 SGHVS and CDR2 FQNEAQ. V dropped 1 base and J dropped 7 bases, with 16 bases sitting between them. As DNA, the CDR3 is TGTGCCAGCAGCTTAGGCCGGGGAGTTAGTGCGACCCAGTACTTC. Protein product: CASSLGRGVSATQYF.

This clone was detected only a few times. The J gene is TRBJ2-3, the V gene TRBV4-1, with 9 bases aligning to TRBD1. CDR3 size: 16 residues. Germline V gene data show CDR1 as MGHRA and CDR2 as YSYEKL. The J segment lost 3 bases and the V segment lost 0 bases, leaving 4 bases of the junction unmatched. The CDR3 sequence: CASSQDSTGGTDTQYF. CDR3 sequence (DNA): TGCGCCAGCAGCCAAGATTCGACAGGGGGGACAGATACGCAGTATTTT.

The V gene is TRBV30, the J gene TRBJ2-6; D unresolved. Trimming left V 4 bases short and J 3 bases short, with 4 bases between. CDR1 GTSNPN and CDR2 SVGIG come from the germline V gene (reference sequence). This CDR3 region has 12 residues. The CDR3 protein is CAWNIGANVLTF. CDR3 DNA sequence: TGTGCCTGGAATATTGGGGCCAACGTCCTGACTTTC.

This rearrangement joins TRBV7-9 to TRBJ2-7, with TRBD1 identical over 10 bases. Trimming at V came to 6 bases and at J to 5 bases, leaving 10 bases not matched to a gene. Germline-derived CDR1 and CDR2 are SEHNR and FQNEAQ (reference sequence). This CDR3 is built from 15 residues. The DNA of the CDR3 is TGTGCCAGCAGTCCAGACAGGGGGCTCCATGACGAGCAGTACTTC. This codes for CASSPDRGLHDEQYF.

V usage is TRBV29-1 and J usage is TRBJ2-7, with a possible D match to TRBD2 (5 bases). The CDR3 extends over 12 amino acids. Germline-derived CDR1 and CDR2 are SQVTM and ANQGSEA. Trimming took 4 bases from V and 2 from J, leaving 9 bases between them. The CDR3 coding sequence is TGCAGCGTTGTCGGGATGGCCTACGAGCAGTACTTC. Translating it yields CSVVGMAYEQYF.

J is TRBJ1-1 and V is TRBV19, with D unclear. Trimming removed 5 bases at V and 0 bases at J, with 10 bases between. Germline CDR1 and CDR2: LNHDA and SQIVND (reference sequence). The CDR3 runs 14 residues. CDR3 nucleotide sequence: TGTGCCAGTAGTTCACAGATTATGAACACTGAAGCTTTCTTT. This encodes CASSSQIMNTEAFF. The full variable domain, with the rest looked up from reference TRBV19 and TRBJ1-1, is DGGITQSPKYLFRKEGQNVTLSCEQNLNHDAMYWYRQDPGQGLRLIYYSQIVNDFQKGDIAEGYSVSREKKESFPLTVTSAQKNPTAFYLCASSSQIMNTEAFFGQGTRLTVV.

The chain carries TRBV28 and TRBJ2-1, with D perhaps TRBD2 (6 bases). This CDR3 has 16 residues. The germline V gene has CDR1 MDHEN and CDR2 SYDVKM. V shed 6 bases and J shed 0 bases, with 15 bases lying between them. The DNA for the CDR3 is TGTGCCAGCAGCAACCGGGGGAGCCCCTCCTACAATGAGCAGTTCTTC. Its translation: CASSNRGSPSYNEQFF.

The V call is TRBV6-6, the J call TRBJ2-7; 9 nucleotides agree with TRBD2. The CDR3 spans 16 residues. Germline values: CDR1 MNHNY, CDR2 SVGAGI (reference sequence). V lost 5 bases to trimming and J lost 3 bases; unmatched junction nucleotides: 11. CDR3 nucleotides: TGTGCCAGCAGTCCAGGGTTAGCGGGAGTCGGCTACGAGCAGTACTTC. Translated: CASSPGLAGVGYEQYF.

CDR3 amino acids: CASSDSHPTDHVMEKLFF. In DNA form, the CDR3 reads TGTGCCAGCAGTGATTCCCATCCGACAGATCACGTTATGGAAAAACTGTTTTTT. This chain links TRBV2 with TRBJ1-4; D perhaps matches TRBD1 (5 bases). CDR3 size: 18 residues. V was clipped by 3 bases and J by 8 bases, with 25 bases between them. From germline, CDR1 is SNHLY and CDR2 FYNNEI.

This clone was detected only a few times. This chain links TRBV27 with TRBJ1-1; D perhaps matches TRBD1 (6 bases). Trimming took 6 bases from V and 4 from J, leaving 12 bases between them. This CDR3 region has 13 residues. Germline values: CDR1 MNHEY, CDR2 SMNVEV (reference sequence). CDR3 protein: CASSRGGPTEAFF. CDR3 in DNA: TGTGCCAGCAGCCGTGGGGGCCCCACTGAAGCTTTCTTT.

The chain links TRBV29-1 to TRBJ2-1; 14 nucleotides match TRBD2. J was trimmed by 2 bases and V by 6 bases; bases with no gene match: 6. This CDR3 has 16 amino acids. The germline CDR1 and CDR2 sequences are SQVTM and ANQGSEA. CDR3: CSVRGLAGGAYNEQFF. The CDR3 nucleotides read TGCAGCGTCCGAGGACTAGCGGGAGGTGCCTACAATGAGCAGTTCTTC.

The chain combines TRBV18 with TRBJ2-1, with a tentative D call TRBD2 (7 bases). This CDR3 spans 14 amino acids. Germline V gene data show CDR1 as KGHSH and CDR2 as LQKENI. Trimming removed 6 bases at V and 3 bases at J, with 12 bases between. CDR3 sequence reads: CASSGGGLYNEQFF. Written as DNA, the CDR3 is TGTGCCAGCTCGGGGGGGGGCCTCTACAATGAGCAGTTCTTC.

The CDR3 region has the DNA TGTGCCAGCACCCCTACAGGCGTCTCTGGAAACACCATATATTTT. Protein: CASTPTGVSGNTIYF. This chain connects TRBV6-6 to TRBJ1-3, with D tentatively TRBD1 (5 bases). Germline-derived CDR1 and CDR2 are MNHNY and SVGAGI (reference sequence). Trimming removed 7 bases from V and 0 bases from J, with 13 bases in between. CDR3 size: 15 residues.